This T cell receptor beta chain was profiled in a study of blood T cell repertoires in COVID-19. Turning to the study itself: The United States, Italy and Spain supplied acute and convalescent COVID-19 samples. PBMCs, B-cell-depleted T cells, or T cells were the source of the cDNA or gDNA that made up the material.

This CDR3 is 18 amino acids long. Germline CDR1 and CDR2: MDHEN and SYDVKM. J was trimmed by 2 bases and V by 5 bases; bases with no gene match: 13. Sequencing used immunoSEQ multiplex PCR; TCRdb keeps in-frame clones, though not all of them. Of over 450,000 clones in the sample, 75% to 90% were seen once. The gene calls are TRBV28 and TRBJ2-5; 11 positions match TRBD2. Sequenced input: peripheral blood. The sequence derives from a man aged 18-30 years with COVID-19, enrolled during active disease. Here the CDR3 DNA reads TGTGCCAGCAGTCTCCCCGGGACTAGCGGAATACCTCAAGAGACCCAGTACTTC. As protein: CASSLPGTSGIPQETQYF.